This T cell receptor beta chain was sequenced in a study of blood T cell repertoires in COVID-19. The overall study: Researchers got acute and convalescent COVID-19 samples from the United States, Italy and Spain. Sample material is recorded as cDNA or gDNA derived from T cells, B-cell-depleted T cells, or PBMCs.

Losses at the gene ends were 6 bases for V and 6 bases for J; bases not matched to a gene: 6. The CDR3 spans 13 residues. Only in-frame clones appear in the TCRdb table, and some are missing; sequencing was by immunoSEQ multiplex PCR. The table includes some 90,000 clones, roughly 88% detected once. This clonotype originated in a human donor in a cohort sampled during active COVID-19. The chain employs TRBV12-3 or TRBV12-4 and TRBJ2-7; 9 positions match TRBD1. The material sequenced was peripheral blood. The CDR3 sequence: CASRPTGGGEQYF. The DNA of the CDR3 is TGTGCCAGCAGACCTACAGGGGGCGGCGAGCAGTACTTC.